The text below deals with one TCR beta chain. Using immunoSEQ multiplex PCR, the repertoire was profiled, and TCRdb retains in-frame clones only, with some absent. In the table there are fewer than 800 clones, 80% to 90% of which are singletons. This sample is drawn from a study of tumor T cells in aggressive B-cell lymphoma. Germline V gene data show CDR1 as KGHSY and CDR2 as FQNENV. V gave up 5 bases and J gave up 2 bases, with 11 bases separating them. The CDR3 runs to 14 residues. This sequence joins TRBV16 and TRBJ2-3; D is perhaps TRBD1 (5 bases). The TCR originated in an adult with diffuse large B cell lymphoma. Source material: tumor tissue. The CDR3 loop reads CASSFVGPTDTQYF. In DNA, the CDR3 is TGTGCCAGCAGCTTCGTGGGGCCCACAGATACGCAGTATTTT.